These 30 T cell receptor beta chains were sequenced from one sample in a study of cytomegalovirus exposure and HLA in healthy donors. Sequencing was performed with immunoSEQ multiplex PCR; in TCRdb, only in-frame clones are kept and a portion is missing. The repertoire consists of about 100,000 clones, with around 85% occurring once and the leading ten covering approximately 2.9%. The specimen was PBMCs. The receptors derive from a young woman in good health and CMV-seronegative.

This chain links TRBV25-1 with TRBJ2-1, with a weak D call TRBD2 (6 bases). The CDR3 has 14 residues. The germline V gene has CDR1 MGHDK and CDR2 SYGVNS. Trimming took off 5 bases at V and 0 bases at J, with 8 bases between the two ends. CDR3: CASSTGSSYNEQFF. The CDR3 region has the DNA TGTGCCAGCAGTACCGGGAGCTCCTACAATGAGCAGTTCTTC.

This clone is deemed medium-sized. The J gene is TRBJ2-7, the V gene TRBV6-1; 13 bases are shared with TRBD2. Trimming cost V 4 bases and J 5 bases; bases outside gene matches: 5. The CDR3 consists of 15 residues. From germline, CDR1 is MNHNS and CDR2 SASEGT. As DNA, the CDR3 is TGTGCCAGCAGTGTCACTAGCGGGGGGGCGGACGAGCAGTACTTC. Protein product: CASSVTSGGADEQYF.

The chain carries TRBV28 and TRBJ1-2; 8 bases fit TRBD1. The V segment lost 4 bases and the J segment 0 bases; nucleotides outside the gene matches: 4. The CDR3 consists of 15 residues. Per the germline V gene, CDR1 is MDHEN and CDR2 is SYDVKM. CDR3 sequence reads: CASSSDREANYGYTF. In nucleotides, the CDR3 is TGTGCCAGCAGTTCGGACAGGGAAGCTAACTATGGCTACACCTTC.

The chain employs TRBV5-8 and TRBJ1-2; weak D call: TRBD1 (6 bases). V was cut by 4 bases and J by 4 bases, with 17 bases left in between. This CDR3 spans 15 amino acids. Per germline, CDR1 SGHTS and CDR2 YDEGEE. CDR3 protein: CASSPGTHYFYGYTF. CDR3 nucleotides: TGTGCCAGCAGCCCCGGGACACACTACTTCTATGGCTACACCTTC.

The genes are TRBV19 and TRBJ2-5; 10 bases are shared with TRBD1. The CDR3 spans 18 residues. J lost 5 bases, V lost 3 bases, and 15 bases had no gene match. The germline V gene encodes CDR1 LNHDA and CDR2 SQIVND (reference sequence). The CDR3 sequence is CASSIRPPTGQGIETQYF. The CDR3 coding sequence is TGTGCCAGTAGTATCCGACCCCCTACGGGACAGGGGATCGAGACCCAGTACTTC.

The chain couples TRBV27 to TRBJ1-6; the D gene is possibly TRBD1 (6 bases). The CDR3 loop spans 15 amino acids. Trimming removed 2 bases from V and 9 bases from J, with 14 bases in between. Germline V gene lookup returns CDR1 MNHEY and CDR2 SMNVEV (reference sequence). As DNA, the CDR3 is TGTGCCAGCAGTTTAAATTGGGGGCAAACTTCACCCCTCCACTTT. Residues: CASSLNWGQTSPLHF.

The rearrangement uses TRBV5-1 and TRBJ2-5; 11 bases align to TRBD2. The CDR3 is 15 residues long. J gave up 5 bases and V 2 bases, and 5 bases lay outside the gene matches. The V gene's germline CDR1 is SGHRS and CDR2 YFSETQ. The DNA for the CDR3 is TGCGCCAGCAGCTTAACACTAGCGGGGGCGGAGACCCAGTACTTC. Translating it yields CASSLTLAGAETQYF. Drawing the rest from reference TRBV5-1 and TRBJ2-5, the complete variable domain is KAGVTQTPRYLIKTRGQQVTLSCSPISGHRSVSWYQQTPGQGLQFLFEYFSETQRNKGNFPGRFSGRQFSNSRSEMNVSTLELGDSALYLCASSLTLAGAETQYFGPGTRLLVL.

The V gene is TRBV30, the J gene TRBJ2-7; TRBD2 matches at 11 bases. In germline, CDR1 is GTSNPN, CDR2 SVGIG (reference sequence). There are 17 residues in the CDR3. J lost 3 bases, V lost 4 bases, and 14 bases had no gene match. The CDR3 region has the DNA TGTGCCTGGACTAAAGAGAGGGGGACTAGCGGATACTACGAGCAGTACTTC. Translation: CAWTKERGTSGYYEQYF.

This sequence joins TRBV5-1 and TRBJ2-3; D possibly corresponds to TRBD1 (6 bases). The CDR3 loop spans 15 amino acids. V lost 1 base and J lost 2, with 11 bases in between. Per germline, CDR1 SGHRS and CDR2 YFSETQ. The CDR3 loop reads CASSLSTGFTDTQYF. The DNA of the CDR3 is TGCGCCAGCAGCTTGTCCACAGGGTTCACAGATACGCAGTATTTT. Complete variable domain (other parts from reference TRBV5-1 and TRBJ2-3): KAGVTQTPRYLIKTRGQQVTLSCSPISGHRSVSWYQQTPGQGLQFLFEYFSETQRNKGNFPGRFSGRQFSNSRSEMNVSTLELGDSALYLCASSLSTGFTDTQYFGPGTRLTVL.

A single count supports this clone. The rearrangement joins TRBV29-1 to TRBJ2-2; 8 bases match TRBD2. The CDR3 is made up of 15 amino acids. Germline loops: CDR1 SQVTM, CDR2 ANQGSEA. V trimming: 7 bases; J trimming: 3 bases; junction bases outside the gene matches: 10. CDR3 sequence reads: CSAGAASGYTGELFF. CDR3 bases: TGCAGCGCCGGCGCGGCTAGCGGGTACACCGGGGAGCTGTTTTTT.

V and J are TRBV7-8 and TRBJ1-6; D unresolved. Trimming removed 5 bases from V and 4 bases from J, with 24 bases in between. The CDR3 consists of 19 residues. CDR1 and CDR2 (germline): SGHVS, FQNEAQ. CDR3 sequence: CASSPQRVGLRSYNSPLHF. CDR3 sequence (DNA): TGTGCCAGCAGCCCCCAGCGGGTGGGCCTTAGGTCGTATAATTCACCCCTCCACTTT.

This sequence joins TRBV28 and TRBJ2-1; TRBD2 aligns across 9 bases. Germline V lookup: CDR1 MDHEN, CDR2 SYDVKM. With 5 bases clipped from V and 7 bases from J, the junction kept 9 bases outside the gene matches. This CDR3 has 15 residues. CDR3 loop: CASSRGGGALNEQFF. DNA of the CDR3: TGTGCCAGCAGTAGGGGCGGGGGGGCTTTGAATGAGCAGTTCTTC.

The V and J genes are TRBV7-3 and TRBJ2-7, with 11 bases matching TRBD1. Germline CDR1 SGHTA, CDR2 FQGTGA. This CDR3 is built from 15 residues. V trimming: 2 bases; J trimming: 4 bases; junction bases outside the gene matches: 4. The CDR3, as DNA: TGTGCCAGCAGCTTAGGGACAGGGGGAATATACGAGCAGTACTTC. Encoded protein: CASSLGTGGIYEQYF.

This sequence joins TRBV30 and TRBJ1-4, with 8 bases matching TRBD1. V shed 2 bases, J shed 4 bases, and the junction held 3 bases outside the gene matches. This CDR3 spans 14 amino acids. The germline V gene has CDR1 GTSNPN and CDR2 SVGIG (reference sequence). The CDR3 protein is CAWSQGAGNEKLFF. The CDR3 bases are TGTGCCTGGAGTCAGGGGGCGGGTAATGAAAAACTGTTTTTT.

This clone was seen ten or more times. The chain employs TRBV5-1 and TRBJ2-5, with 11 bases that match TRBD2. J lost 0 bases, V lost 4 bases, and 5 bases had no gene match. From germline, CDR1 is SGHRS and CDR2 YFSETQ. The CDR3 runs 16 residues. CDR3 sequence (DNA): TGCGCCAGCAGCCCGACTAGCGGGGCGTACCAAGAGACCCAGTACTTC. Protein: CASSPTSGAYQETQYF. The complete variable domain, with remaining parts taken from reference TRBV5-1 and TRBJ2-5, reads KAGVTQTPRYLIKTRGQQVTLSCSPISGHRSVSWYQQTPGQGLQFLFEYFSETQRNKGNFPGRFSGRQFSNSRSEMNVSTLELGDSALYLCASSPTSGAYQETQYFGPGTRLLVL.

This rearrangement joins TRBV7-8 to TRBJ2-1, with D possibly being TRBD2 (7 bases). The germline V and J ends were trimmed by 0 bases and 6 bases, with 18 bases remaining between them. Germline V lookup: CDR1 SGHVS, CDR2 FQNEAQ. This CDR3 has 17 amino acids. The CDR3 DNA is TGTGCCAGCAGCTTAGCTGGCGGGGGCCAGATAACCAATGAGCAGTTCTTC. Translating gives CASSLAGGGQITNEQFF.

The genes are TRBV7-9 and TRBJ1-3; D gene unclear. The germline V gene has CDR1 SEHNR and CDR2 FQNEAQ (reference sequence). Trimming stripped 0 bases from V and 0 bases from J, with 6 bases between. This CDR3 comprises 15 residues. CDR3 DNA sequence: TGTGCCAGCAGCTTAGCCCCCAGCTCTGGAAACACCATATATTTT. This sequence encodes CASSLAPSSGNTIYF.

The J gene is TRBJ1-3, the V gene TRBV2; 7 nucleotides line up with TRBD1. J gave up 0 bases and V 7 bases, and 6 bases lay outside the gene matches. CDR1 is SNHLY, CDR2 FYNNEI, per germline. This CDR3 spans 15 amino acids. In DNA, the CDR3 is TGTGCCAGCAAAGGACAGGAGTTCTCTGGAAACACCATATATTTT. This sequence encodes CASKGQEFSGNTIYF.

This chain connects TRBV6-1 to TRBJ1-2; the D gene is possibly TRBD1 (5 bases). Germline CDR1 MNHNS, CDR2 SASEGT. Trimming pared 6 bases from V and 8 bases from J, leaving 19 bases between. This CDR3 is 14 amino acids long. CDR3 loop: CASRLYRVQGGYTF. In nucleotides, the CDR3 is TGTGCCAGCAGATTATACAGAGTCCAGGGAGGCTACACCTTC.

The chain couples TRBV6-1 to TRBJ1-4, with 7 nucleotides matching TRBD1. V lost 4 bases to trimming and J lost 10 bases; unmatched junction nucleotides: 15. The CDR3 contains 16 residues. From germline, CDR1 is MNHNS and CDR2 SASEGT. The DNA of the CDR3 is TGTGCCAGCAGTGCCTCGGCGGGACAGACTGTAGGAAAACTGTTTTTT. Its translation is CASSASAGQTVGKLFF.

CDR3 in amino acids: CASSLTTGPPGNTIYF. In DNA form, the CDR3 reads TGTGCCAGCAGCTTAACTACCGGTCCTCCTGGAAACACCATATATTTT. The rearrangement uses TRBV7-3 and TRBJ1-3; D is undetermined. The CDR3 has 16 residues. V was clipped by 0 bases and J by 2 bases, with 11 bases between them. Germline CDR1 is SGHTA and CDR2 is FQGTGA. The variable domain in full, completed from reference TRBV7-3 and TRBJ1-3, reads GAGVSQTPSNKVTEKGKYVELRCDPISGHTALYWYRQSLGQGPEFLIYFQGTGAADDSGLPNDRFFAVRPEGSVSTLKIQRTERGDSAVYLCASSLTTGPPGNTIYFGEGSWLTVV.

The V gene is TRBV19, the J gene TRBJ2-2, with TRBD2 identical over 7 bases. The ends lost 10 bases at V and 2 bases at J; junction bases unmatched: 13. Germline V CDR1 and CDR2: LNHDA, SQIVND (reference sequence). This CDR3 is built from 16 residues. The CDR3 region is CATSRPGGGNTGELFF. CDR3 nucleotides: TGTGCCACCTCACGACCGGGCGGGGGTAACACCGGGGAGCTGTTTTTT.

The rearrangement links TRBV27 to TRBJ1-5; no reliable D call. Germline CDR1 MNHEY, CDR2 SMNVEV (reference sequence). This CDR3 is 12 amino acids long. Between the trimmed V and J ends, which lost 5 bases and 1 base, there was a span of 3 bases. Here the CDR3 reads CASSRSNQPQHF. The CDR3 nucleotides are TGTGCCAGCAGTCGGAGCAATCAGCCCCAGCATTTT.

V is TRBV28 and J is TRBJ2-2; 14 nucleotides agree with TRBD2. The CDR3 runs to 14 residues. V shed 11 bases, J shed 8 bases, and the junction held 7 bases outside the gene matches. CDR1 and CDR2 from the germline V gene are MDHEN and SYDVKM. CDR3 region: CAVGLAGAGGELFF. CDR3 nucleotide sequence: TGTGCCGTGGGACTAGCGGGGGCCGGAGGGGAGCTGTTTTTT.

The rearrangement uses TRBV27 and TRBJ1-6, with a possible D match to TRBD1 (5 bases). V gave up 10 bases and J gave up 4 bases, with 8 bases separating them. Germline CDR1 reads MNHEY; CDR2 reads SMNVEV (reference sequence). CDR3 length equals 12 residues. The CDR3 loop reads CATRQYNSPLHF. CDR3 nucleotides: TGTGCCACCCGACAGTATAATTCACCCCTCCACTTT.

This clone was counted a single time. The DNA of the CDR3 is TGTGCCAGCAGCCCGGGGACTAGCGGGGGGGCTAACACCGGGGAGCTGTTTTTT. This gives the protein CASSPGTSGGANTGELFF. The rearrangement uses TRBV5-4 and TRBJ2-2, with 16 bases aligning to TRBD2. Germline-derived CDR1 and CDR2 are SGHNT and YYREEE (reference sequence). The length of the CDR3 is 18 residues. The V segment lost 4 bases and the J segment 2 bases; nucleotides outside the gene matches: 5.

The CDR3 DNA follows: TGTGCCAGCAACATAGGGCGGGACAGCACAGATACGCAGTATTTT. This sequence encodes CASNIGRDSTDTQYF. This chain uses TRBV9 with TRBJ2-3, with D maybe TRBD2 (6 bases). Germline CDR1 and CDR2: SGDLS and YYNGEE. V lost 6 bases and J 0 bases, leaving 14 bases between the germline ends. The CDR3 spans 15 residues. The whole variable domain, filled in from reference TRBV9 and TRBJ2-3, reads DSGVTQTPKHLITATGQRVTLRCSPRSGDLSVYWYQQSLDQGLQFLIQYYNGEERAKGNILERFSAQQFPDLHSELNLSSLELGDSALYFCASNIGRDSTDTQYFGPGTRLTVL.

This sequence joins TRBV4-1 and TRBJ2-3, with D tentatively TRBD2 (6 bases). This CDR3 is 17 amino acids long. Germline values: CDR1 MGHRA, CDR2 YSYEKL. The ends were cut back, 0 bases at V and 1 base at J, with 14 bases in the middle. The CDR3: CASSQDEEGQGTDTQYF. The CDR3 coding sequence is TGCGCCAGCAGCCAAGATGAGGAGGGGCAGGGCACAGATACGCAGTATTTT.

In this sample, this clone turned up many times. The J gene is TRBJ1-3, the V gene TRBV2; no definite D call. The CDR3 length is 15 residues. The germline CDR1 and CDR2 sequences are SNHLY and FYNNEI. V was shortened by 3 bases and J by 0 bases, with 9 bases between the two germline ends. The CDR3 loop reads CASSDEQLSGNTIYF. The DNA for the CDR3 is TGTGCCAGCAGTGATGAACAGCTCTCTGGAAACACCATATATTTT.

CDR3 nucleotides: TGCGCCAGCGGGCAAAACACTGAAGCTTTCTTT. Translated, it gives CASGQNTEAFF. The chain carries TRBV10-2 and TRBJ1-1, with no clear D. V was cut by 8 bases and J by 2 bases, with 6 bases left in between. There are 11 residues in the CDR3. Germline V CDR1 and CDR2: WSHSY, SAAADI.